This T cell receptor (beta chain) was recovered during a study of blood T cell repertoires in COVID-19. V was shortened by 0 bases and J by 4 bases, with 18 bases between the two germline ends. The germline V gene has CDR1 LGHDT and CDR2 YNNKEL (reference sequence). The CDR3 has 17 residues. The data were produced by immunoSEQ multiplex PCR, yet TCRdb's version contains in-frame clones alone and is incomplete. The repertoire holds 250,000 or so clones, with 80% to 90% as singletons. Those enrolled, adults aged about 18 to 89 years, came from about two dozen US areas. Among Cohort 3 donors, those recovered had two negative PCRs, clearance, or symptom resolution.

The sequencing input was PBMCs or T cells enriched from blood (not recorded which). The receptor was isolated from a man aged 40-49 years who had recovered from COVID-19. The chain uses TRBV3-1 (or the pseudogene TRBV3-2) and TRBJ1-2; no clear D. The CDR3 coding sequence is TGTGCCAGCAGCCAAGAGGTAATAGTAGCTAATCCCTATGGCTACACCTTC. Translating it yields CASSQEVIVANPYGYTF.